Shown below are 28 T cell receptor beta chains from a single sample sequenced in a study of T-cell memory formation after mild COVID-19. In TCRdb, the 5' RACE reads were re-called with MiXCR into one record per CDR3 protein. This table holds more than 120,000 distinct CDR3 sequences, 6% to 7% found once. The specimen sequenced was PBMCs or a T cell subset sorted from them (not recorded which). Receptors originate from an adult woman who had mild COVID-19 (a few samples of this study predate the infection). Cell type and time point are not known.

This chain connects TRBV5-1 to TRBJ2-5; 10 bases are a match to TRBD2. CDR1 is SGHRS and CDR2 is YFSETQ in the germline V gene. The CDR3 has 15 residues. Unmatched junction bases numbered 5, after V lost 4 bases and J lost 2 bases. Here the CDR3 DNA reads TGCGCCAGCAGCCCAGGACTAGCGGTACAAGAGACCCAGTACTTC. This gives the protein CASSPGLAVQETQYF.

This clonotype has only a few counts. V is TRBV11-2 and J is TRBJ1-1; D uncertain. CDR3 length: 14 amino acids. V gave up 5 bases and J gave up 0 bases, with 10 bases separating them. The germline gives CDR1 SGHAT, CDR2 FQNNGV. CDR3 DNA: TGTGCCAGCAGCAAACGAGAGATGAACACTGAAGCTTTCTTT. This translates into CASSKREMNTEAFF.

V and J are TRBV4-1 and TRBJ2-7; 8 bases fit TRBD2. The CDR3 has 16 residues. From germline, CDR1 is MGHRA and CDR2 YSYEKL. J gave up 2 bases and V 1 base, and 7 bases lay outside the gene matches. CDR3 DNA: TGCGCCAGCAGCCAAGGACGAGACGGGGGGGCCTACGAGCAGTACTTC. Encoded protein: CASSQGRDGGAYEQYF.

This clonotype was seen at least ten times. V is TRBV11-2 and J is TRBJ1-1, with D possibly matching TRBD1 (5 bases). Looked up from germline, CDR1 is SGHAT and CDR2 is FQNNGV. CDR3 length equals 14 residues. Deletions cut 5 bases from V and 4 bases from J, with 14 bases between. The CDR3 bases are TGTGCCAGCAGCCCTTTCCTCGGGGGCACTGAAGCTTTCTTT. This gives the protein CASSPFLGGTEAFF. The full variable domain, its missing parts supplied by reference TRBV11-2 and TRBJ1-1, is EAGVAQSPRYKIIEKRQSVAFWCNPISGHATLYWYQQILGQGPKLLIQFQNNGVVDDSQLPKDRFSAERLKGVDSTLKIQPAKLEDSAVYLCASSPFLGGTEAFFGQGTRLTVV.

This clonotype was observed many times. The chain uses TRBV5-1 and TRBJ2-2; weak D call: TRBD1 (6 bases). The CDR3 runs to 16 residues. Trimming removed 4 bases at V and 0 bases at J, with 13 bases between. CDR1 SGHRS and CDR2 YFSETQ come from the germline V gene. The CDR3 DNA is TGCGCCAGCAGCCTGGGGACAATTGCGAACACCGGGGAGCTGTTTTTT. It encodes CASSLGTIANTGELFF. Combining the CDR3 with reference TRBV5-1 and TRBJ2-2 gives the whole variable domain KAGVTQTPRYLIKTRGQQVTLSCSPISGHRSVSWYQQTPGQGLQFLFEYFSETQRNKGNFPGRFSGRQFSNSRSEMNVSTLELGDSALYLCASSLGTIANTGELFFGEGSRLTVL.

This clonotype was recorded a few times. CDR3 protein: CASSLAGASGWGGTYNNEQFF. Written as DNA, the CDR3 is TGCGCCAGCAGCTTGGCTGGGGCTTCGGGGTGGGGCGGTACTTACAACAATGAGCAGTTCTTC. The chain is built from TRBV5-1 and TRBJ2-1; D tentatively reads TRBD1 or TRBD2 (5 bases each). V was shortened by 0 bases and J by 5 bases, with 30 bases between the two germline ends. Germline CDR1 SGHRS, CDR2 YFSETQ. This CDR3 has 21 residues. Full variable domain (outside the CDR3, taken from reference TRBV5-1 and TRBJ2-1): KAGVTQTPRYLIKTRGQQVTLSCSPISGHRSVSWYQQTPGQGLQFLFEYFSETQRNKGNFPGRFSGRQFSNSRSEMNVSTLELGDSALYLCASSLAGASGWGGTYNNEQFFGPGTRLTVL.

This clonotype was counted many times. The chain is built from TRBV5-1 and TRBJ2-7, with D tentatively TRBD2 (7 bases). V shed 7 bases and J shed 3 bases, with 23 bases lying between them. This CDR3 region has 16 residues. Germline CDR1 is SGHRS and CDR2 is YFSETQ. In nucleotides, the CDR3 is TGCGCCAGCCGACCCGAAGGGGGGGTGCTTTTCTACGAGCAGTACTTC. Amino acids: CASRPEGGVLFYEQYF.

The sample holds a few counts of this clonotype. V and J are TRBV12-3 or TRBV12-4 and TRBJ2-3; TRBD1 is a possible D gene (5 bases). The V gene lost 4 bases and the J gene lost 8 bases, with 16 bases spanning the gap. This CDR3 comprises 14 residues. The CDR3 region has the DNA TGTGCCAGCAGTTGGCGGACGGAGCAGGGTACGCAGTATTTT. This sequence encodes CASSWRTEQGTQYF.

This rearrangement joins TRBV27 to TRBJ1-1; D gene uncertain. The length of the CDR3 is 17 residues. Germline V gives CDR1 MNHEY, CDR2 SMNVEV (reference sequence). V was pared by 7 bases and J by 1 base, with 22 bases between. CDR3 bases: TGTGCCAGCACCTCCGCGGGCAGTCAGTTTAGGAACACTGAAGCTTTCTTT. The encoded protein is CASTSAGSQFRNTEAFF.

A few counts support this clonotype. V gene TRBV7-2 combines with J gene TRBJ2-1; 14 nucleotides line up with TRBD2. V lost 2 bases to trimming and J lost 9 bases; unmatched junction nucleotides: 6. CDR1 SGHTA and CDR2 FQGNSA come from the germline V gene. The CDR3 runs 16 residues. The DNA for the CDR3 is TGTGCCAGCAGCTTAACAAGACTAGCGGGAGGGCTTGAGCAGTTCTTC. Amino acids: CASSLTRLAGGLEQFF.

This clonotype was found a few times. The chain recombines TRBV30 with TRBJ2-1, with D perhaps TRBD1 (5 bases). The CDR3 sequence is 13 residues long. With 4 bases removed from V and 3 bases from J, the gap between germline ends came to 10 bases. The germline CDR1 and CDR2 sequences are GTSNPN and SVGIG (reference sequence). The DNA of the CDR3 is TGTGCCTGGAAGGGGTCGGGCTACAATGAGCAGTTCTTC. As protein: CAWKGSGYNEQFF.

The rearrangement uses TRBV18 and TRBJ1-6; D remains ambiguous. V lost 2 bases and J 5 bases, leaving 7 bases between the germline ends. Germline V gene lookup returns CDR1 KGHSH and CDR2 LQKENI. CDR3 length: 14 amino acids. This CDR3 is CASSPTKDNSPLHF. In DNA, the CDR3 is TGTGCCAGCTCACCAACGAAGGATAATTCACCCCTCCACTTT.

This clonotype was counted between two and nine times. The chain uses TRBV12-3 or TRBV12-4 and TRBJ1-6; D perhaps matches TRBD1 (6 bases). V lost 2 bases and J 0 bases, leaving 8 bases between the germline ends. The CDR3 is 16 amino acids. The CDR3 here is CASSLRDISYNSPLHF. The CDR3 nucleotides are TGTGCCAGCAGTTTAAGGGACATCTCCTATAATTCACCCCTCCACTTT.

This clonotype was seen at least ten times. This sequence joins TRBV3-1 and TRBJ1-2; TRBD1 aligns across 12 bases. This CDR3 region has 15 residues. Looked up from germline, CDR1 is LGHDT and CDR2 is YNNKEL (reference sequence). The V and J ends lost 6 bases and 7 bases, in that order; junction bases with no gene match: 9. The CDR3 region is CASSNIGTGGPGYTF. In DNA form, the CDR3 reads TGTGCCAGCAGTAATATCGGGACAGGGGGCCCTGGCTACACCTTC.

This clonotype was found a few times. The J gene is TRBJ2-7, the V gene TRBV10-3; maybe TRBD1 (5 bases). V was pared by 4 bases and J by 4 bases, with 11 bases between. Germline loops: CDR1 ENHRY, CDR2 SYGVKD. The CDR3 covers 13 residues. DNA for the CDR3: TGTGCCATCAGTGTTGACAGTAAATACGAGCAGTACTTC. Amino acids: CAISVDSKYEQYF.

This clonotype was counted at least ten times. This chain connects TRBV5-1 to TRBJ2-7, with 8 bases that match TRBD1. Germline-derived CDR1 and CDR2 are SGHRS and YFSETQ. CDR3 length: 15 amino acids. With V trimmed by 4 bases and J by 3 bases, 9 bases remained unmatched. CDR3 region: CASSRQTGAVYEQYF. DNA of the CDR3: TGCGCCAGCAGCCGGCAGACAGGGGCGGTCTACGAGCAGTACTTC.

The V gene is TRBV18, the J gene TRBJ1-1; maybe TRBD1 (5 bases). Germline lookup yields CDR1 KGHSH and CDR2 LQKENI. The CDR3 has 16 amino acids. V lost 4 bases, J lost 1 base, and 16 bases lay in between. The CDR3 loop is CASSRRGGVKNTEAFF. The CDR3 region has the DNA TGTGCCAGCTCACGACGCGGGGGGGTCAAGAACACTGAAGCTTTCTTT.

The table lists this clonotype with many counts. The CDR3 here is CASSTRLAGEQYF. CDR3 nucleotide sequence: TGTGCCAGCAGTACCCGACTAGCGGGTGAGCAGTACTTC. This chain connects TRBV12-3 or TRBV12-4 to TRBJ2-7; 10 nucleotides align to TRBD2. V shed 5 bases and J 7 bases; nucleotides not matched to a gene: 5. This CDR3 has 13 amino acids.

This clonotype was seen repeatedly, ten times or more. This sequence joins TRBV7-9 and TRBJ2-5; TRBD2 aligns across 11 bases. The V and J ends lost 8 bases and 4 bases, in that order; junction bases with no gene match: 6. The CDR3 sequence is 14 residues long. The germline CDR1 and CDR2 sequences are SEHNR and FQNEAQ (reference sequence). The DNA for the CDR3 is TGTGCCAGCGGTAGCGGGGGGGCCCTAGAGACCCAGTACTTC. It codes for CASGSGGALETQYF.

This clonotype was counted ten times or more. This chain links TRBV5-6 with TRBJ1-2; 8 bases map to TRBD1. Trimming cost V 1 base and J 8 bases; bases outside gene matches: 7. The CDR3 sequence is 14 residues long. CDR1 is SGHDT, CDR2 YYEEEE, per germline. As DNA, the CDR3 is TGTGCCAGCAGCTTGCCAGGACAGGGCCACGGCTACACCTTC. Protein: CASSLPGQGHGYTF.

This clonotype was found a few times. This sequence joins TRBV20-1 and TRBJ2-1; D call uncertain. Trimming stripped 1 base from V and 1 base from J, with 5 bases between. The germline V gene has CDR1 DFQATT and CDR2 SNEGSKA (reference sequence). The CDR3 is 13 residues long. The CDR3 here is CSARGRSYNEQFF. In nucleotides, the CDR3 is TGCAGTGCTAGAGGGCGATCCTACAATGAGCAGTTCTTC.

This clonotype was recorded at least ten times. V gene TRBV5-1 combines with J gene TRBJ2-7, with TRBD2 matching 9 bases. The V gene end was trimmed by 3 bases and the J gene end by 7 bases; junction bases not matched to a gene: 5. This CDR3 is built from 13 residues. Germline CDR1 and CDR2: SGHRS and YFSETQ. The CDR3, as DNA: TGCGCCAGCAGCTCTCAGCGGGAGGAGGAGCAGTACTTC. This translates into CASSSQREEEQYF.

This clonotype was observed at least ten times. This rearrangement joins TRBV7-8 to TRBJ1-2; unclear D gene. The CDR3 has 12 amino acids. The germline V gene has CDR1 SGHVS and CDR2 FQNEAQ. The ends were cut back, 6 bases at V and 14 bases at J, with 19 bases in the middle. The CDR3 nucleotides are TGTGCCAGCAGTCGAGATGACCGAGTACTAACCTTC. As protein: CASSRDDRVLTF.

This clonotype has ten or more counts. This chain uses TRBV27 with TRBJ2-7, with D unresolved. The CDR3 has 11 residues. With 10 bases removed from V and 4 bases from J, the gap between germline ends came to 11 bases. CDR1 and CDR2 (germline): MNHEY, SMNVEV (reference sequence). CDR3 loop: CAIRALYEQYF. In DNA, the CDR3 is TGTGCCATCCGGGCCCTATACGAGCAGTACTTC.

This clonotype has more than one count but fewer than ten. V and J are TRBV18 and TRBJ1-4; D is perhaps TRBD1 (5 bases). The CDR3 has 13 residues. V lost 4 bases, J lost 4 bases, and 7 bases lay in between. Per the germline V gene, CDR1 is KGHSH and CDR2 is LQKENI. The CDR3 here is CASSRQGNEKLFF. In DNA, the CDR3 is TGTGCCAGCTCACGGCAGGGTAATGAAAAACTGTTTTTT.

This clonotype has just a few counts. The chain employs TRBV4-1 and TRBJ2-3; 9 bases match TRBD2. The J segment lost 1 base and the V segment lost 1 base, leaving 0 bases of the junction unmatched. CDR1 and CDR2 from the germline V gene are MGHRA and YSYEKL. The length of the CDR3 is 15 residues. DNA for the CDR3: TGCGCCAGCAGCCAAGTAGCGGGAGGCACAGATACGCAGTATTTT. It encodes CASSQVAGGTDTQYF.

This clonotype was seen at least ten times. The chain carries TRBV6-1 and TRBJ1-1; no clear D. The V end lost 6 bases, the J end lost 0 bases, and 8 bases lay between the germline ends. This CDR3 region has 13 residues. Germline lookup yields CDR1 MNHNS and CDR2 SASEGT. The CDR3: CASSPEVNTEAFF. CDR3 coding DNA: TGTGCCAGCAGCCCGGAGGTGAACACTGAAGCTTTCTTT.

The gene calls are TRBV7-9 and TRBJ2-1; D is ambiguous. CDR1 and CDR2 (germline): SEHNR, FQNEAQ (reference sequence). CDR3 size: 12 residues. The V and J ends lost 5 bases and 11 bases respectively, with 13 bases between them. The CDR3 region has the DNA TGTGCCAGCAGCCCCGTCCTTAGCCAGCAGTTCTTC. Protein product: CASSPVLSQQFF.